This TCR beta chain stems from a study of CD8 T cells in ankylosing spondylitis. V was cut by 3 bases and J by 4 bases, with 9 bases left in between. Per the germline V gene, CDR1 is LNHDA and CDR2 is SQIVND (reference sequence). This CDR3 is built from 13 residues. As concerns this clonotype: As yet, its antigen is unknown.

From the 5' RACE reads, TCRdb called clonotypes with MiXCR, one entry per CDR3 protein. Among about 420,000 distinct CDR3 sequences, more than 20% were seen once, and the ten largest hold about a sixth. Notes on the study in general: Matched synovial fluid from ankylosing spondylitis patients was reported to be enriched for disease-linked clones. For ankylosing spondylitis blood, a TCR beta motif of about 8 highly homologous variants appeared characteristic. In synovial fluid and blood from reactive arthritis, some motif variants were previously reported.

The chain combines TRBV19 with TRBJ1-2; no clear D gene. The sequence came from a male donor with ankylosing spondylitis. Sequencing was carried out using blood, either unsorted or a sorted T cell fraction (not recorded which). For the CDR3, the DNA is TGTGCCAGTAGTATGAACACCGCCTATGGCTACACCTTC. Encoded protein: CASSMNTAYGYTF.